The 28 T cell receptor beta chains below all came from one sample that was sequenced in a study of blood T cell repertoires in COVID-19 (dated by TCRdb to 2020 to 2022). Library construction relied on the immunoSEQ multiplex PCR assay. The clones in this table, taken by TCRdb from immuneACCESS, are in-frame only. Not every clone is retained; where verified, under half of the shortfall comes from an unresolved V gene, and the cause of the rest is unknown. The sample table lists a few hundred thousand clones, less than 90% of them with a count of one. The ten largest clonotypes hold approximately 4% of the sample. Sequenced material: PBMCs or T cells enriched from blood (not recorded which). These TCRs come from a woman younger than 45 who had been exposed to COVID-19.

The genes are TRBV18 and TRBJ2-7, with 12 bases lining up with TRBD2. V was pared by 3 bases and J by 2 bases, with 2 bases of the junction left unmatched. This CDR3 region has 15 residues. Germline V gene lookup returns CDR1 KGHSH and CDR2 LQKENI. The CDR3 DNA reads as TGTGCCAGCTCACCCTGGACTAGCGGGACCTACGAGCAGTACTTC. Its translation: CASSPWTSGTYEQYF.

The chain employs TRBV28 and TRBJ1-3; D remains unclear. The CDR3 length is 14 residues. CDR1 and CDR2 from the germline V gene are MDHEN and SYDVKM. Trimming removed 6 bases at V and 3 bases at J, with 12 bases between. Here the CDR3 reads CASSPAVVGNTIYF. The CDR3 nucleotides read TGTGCCAGCAGCCCCGCGGTGGTTGGAAACACCATATATTTT.

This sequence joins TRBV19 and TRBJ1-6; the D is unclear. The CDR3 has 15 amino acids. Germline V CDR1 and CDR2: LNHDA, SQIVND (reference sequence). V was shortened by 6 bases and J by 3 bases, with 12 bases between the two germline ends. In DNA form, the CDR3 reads TGTGCCAGTAGCCGAGCTAGTAACTATAATTCACCCCTCCACTTT. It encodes CASSRASNYNSPLHF.

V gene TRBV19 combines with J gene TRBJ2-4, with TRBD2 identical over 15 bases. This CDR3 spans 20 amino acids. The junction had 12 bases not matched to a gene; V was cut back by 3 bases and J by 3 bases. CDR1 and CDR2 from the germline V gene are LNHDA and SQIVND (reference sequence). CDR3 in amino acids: CASSIGMGLAGGLGKNIQYF. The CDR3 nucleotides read TGTGCCAGTAGTATTGGAATGGGACTAGCGGGGGGTTTAGGCAAAAACATTCAGTACTTC.

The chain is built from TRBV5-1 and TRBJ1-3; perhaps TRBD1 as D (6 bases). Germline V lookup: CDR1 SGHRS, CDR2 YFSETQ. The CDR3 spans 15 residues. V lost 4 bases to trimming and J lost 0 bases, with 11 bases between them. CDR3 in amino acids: CASSAQGLSGNTIYF. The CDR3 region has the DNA TGCGCCAGCAGCGCTCAGGGGCTCTCTGGAAACACCATATATTTT.

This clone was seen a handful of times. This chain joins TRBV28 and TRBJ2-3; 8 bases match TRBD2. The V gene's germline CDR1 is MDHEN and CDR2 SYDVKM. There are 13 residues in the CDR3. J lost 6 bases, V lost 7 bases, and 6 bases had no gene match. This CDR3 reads CASTRGGRDTQYF. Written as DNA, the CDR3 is TGTGCCAGCACCCGGGGGGGCCGGGATACGCAGTATTTT.

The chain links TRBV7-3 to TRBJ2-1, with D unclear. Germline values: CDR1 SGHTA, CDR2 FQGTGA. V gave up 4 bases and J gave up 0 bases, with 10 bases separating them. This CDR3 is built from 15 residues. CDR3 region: CASSWSFSSYNEQFF. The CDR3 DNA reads TGTGCCAGCAGCTGGAGTTTTAGCTCCTACAATGAGCAGTTCTTC. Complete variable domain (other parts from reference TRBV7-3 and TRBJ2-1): GAGVSQTPSNKVTEKGKYVELRCDPISGHTALYWYRQSLGQGPEFLIYFQGTGAADDSGLPNDRFFAVRPEGSVSTLKIQRTERGDSAVYLCASSWSFSSYNEQFFGPGTRLTVL.

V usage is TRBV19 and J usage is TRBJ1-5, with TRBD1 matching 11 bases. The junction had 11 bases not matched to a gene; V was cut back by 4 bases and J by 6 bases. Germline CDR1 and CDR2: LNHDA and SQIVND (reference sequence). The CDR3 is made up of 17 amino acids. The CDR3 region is CASSRGQGEIGGQPQHF. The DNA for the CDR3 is TGTGCCAGTAGTAGGGGACAGGGGGAAATAGGCGGTCAGCCCCAGCATTTT. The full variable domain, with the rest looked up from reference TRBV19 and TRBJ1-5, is DGGITQSPKYLFRKEGQNVTLSCEQNLNHDAMYWYRQDPGQGLRLIYYSQIVNDFQKGDIAEGYSVSREKKESFPLTVTSAQKNPTAFYLCASSRGQGEIGGQPQHFGDGTRLSIL.

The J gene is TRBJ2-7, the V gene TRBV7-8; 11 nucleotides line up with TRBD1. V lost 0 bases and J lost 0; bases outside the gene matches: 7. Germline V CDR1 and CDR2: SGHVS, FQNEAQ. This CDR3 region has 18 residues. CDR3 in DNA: TGTGCCAGCAGCTTAGCAGCAAGGGGACAGGGGGGCTCCTACGAGCAGTACTTC. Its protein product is CASSLAARGQGGSYEQYF.

The CDR3: CASSDSNQGNRRGYTF. For the CDR3, the DNA is TGTGCCAGCAGTGACTCTAATCAGGGGAACAGGAGGGGCTACACCTTC. The V gene is TRBV6-4, the J gene TRBJ1-2, with D tentatively TRBD1 (6 bases). V was pared by 0 bases and J by 8 bases, with 19 bases between. Looked up from germline, CDR1 is MRHNA and CDR2 is SNTAGT. The CDR3 extends over 16 amino acids.

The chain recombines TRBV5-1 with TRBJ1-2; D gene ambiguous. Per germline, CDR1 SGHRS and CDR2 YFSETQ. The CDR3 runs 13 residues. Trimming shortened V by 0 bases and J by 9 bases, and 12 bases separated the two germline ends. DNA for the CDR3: TGCGCCAGCAGCTTGGCCGGGTATTCGAGCTACACCTTC. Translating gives CASSLAGYSSYTF.

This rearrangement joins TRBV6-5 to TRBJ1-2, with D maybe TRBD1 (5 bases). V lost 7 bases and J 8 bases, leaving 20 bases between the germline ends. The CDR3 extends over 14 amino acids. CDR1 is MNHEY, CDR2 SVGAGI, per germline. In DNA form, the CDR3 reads TGTGCCAGCACCCCAGGGTTTTCGTTCGAAGGCTACACCTTC. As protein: CASTPGFSFEGYTF.

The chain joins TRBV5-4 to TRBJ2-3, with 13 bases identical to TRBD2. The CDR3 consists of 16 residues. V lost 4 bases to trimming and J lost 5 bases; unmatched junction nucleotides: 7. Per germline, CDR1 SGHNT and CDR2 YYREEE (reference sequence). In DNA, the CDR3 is TGTGCCAGCAGCACCTCGGGACTAGCGGGGAGAGATACGCAGTATTTT. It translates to CASSTSGLAGRDTQYF.

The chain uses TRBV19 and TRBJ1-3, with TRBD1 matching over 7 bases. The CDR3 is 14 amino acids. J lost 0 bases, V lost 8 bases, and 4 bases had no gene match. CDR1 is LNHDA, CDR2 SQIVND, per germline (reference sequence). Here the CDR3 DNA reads TGTGCCAGTGATGACAGGGCCTCTGGAAACACCATATATTTT. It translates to CASDDRASGNTIYF.

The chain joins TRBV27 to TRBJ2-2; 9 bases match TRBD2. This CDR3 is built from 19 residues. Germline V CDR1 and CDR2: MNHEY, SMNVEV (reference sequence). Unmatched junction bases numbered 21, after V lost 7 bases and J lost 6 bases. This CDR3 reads CASTQNARRGGARPGELFF. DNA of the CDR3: TGTGCCAGCACCCAAAACGCCCGACGCGGGGGGGCGCGGCCCGGGGAGCTGTTTTTT.

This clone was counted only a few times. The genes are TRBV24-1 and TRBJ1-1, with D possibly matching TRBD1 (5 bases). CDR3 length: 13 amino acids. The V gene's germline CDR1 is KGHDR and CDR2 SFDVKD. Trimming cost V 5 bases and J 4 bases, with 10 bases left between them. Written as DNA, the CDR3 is TGTGCCACCAGTGTGGGGGGGAGCACTGAAGCTTTCTTT. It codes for CATSVGGSTEAFF.

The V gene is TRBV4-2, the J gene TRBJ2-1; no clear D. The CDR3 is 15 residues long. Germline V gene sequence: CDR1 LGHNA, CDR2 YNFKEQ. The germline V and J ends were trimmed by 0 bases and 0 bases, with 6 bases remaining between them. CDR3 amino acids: CASSQDRSSYNEQFF. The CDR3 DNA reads TGTGCCAGCAGCCAAGACAGAAGCTCCTACAATGAGCAGTTCTTC.

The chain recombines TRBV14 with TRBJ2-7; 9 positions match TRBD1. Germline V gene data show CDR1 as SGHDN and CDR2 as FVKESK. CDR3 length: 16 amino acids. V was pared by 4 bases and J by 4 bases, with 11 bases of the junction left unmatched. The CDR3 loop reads CASSLRPGQGSYEQYF. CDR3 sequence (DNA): TGTGCCAGCAGCCTAAGACCGGGACAGGGTTCGTACGAGCAGTACTTC. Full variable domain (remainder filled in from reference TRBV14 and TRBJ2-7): EAGVTQFPSHSVIEKGQTVTLRCDPISGHDNLYWYRRVMGKEIKFLLHFVKESKQDESGMPNNRFLAERTGGTYSTLKVQPAELEDSGVYFCASSLRPGQGSYEQYFGPGTRLTVT.

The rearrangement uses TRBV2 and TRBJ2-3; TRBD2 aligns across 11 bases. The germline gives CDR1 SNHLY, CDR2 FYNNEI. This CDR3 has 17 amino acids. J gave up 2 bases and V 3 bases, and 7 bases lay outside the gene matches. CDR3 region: CASSDGSSGGLTDTQYF. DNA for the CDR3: TGTGCCAGCAGTGACGGATCTAGCGGGGGGCTCACAGATACGCAGTATTTT.

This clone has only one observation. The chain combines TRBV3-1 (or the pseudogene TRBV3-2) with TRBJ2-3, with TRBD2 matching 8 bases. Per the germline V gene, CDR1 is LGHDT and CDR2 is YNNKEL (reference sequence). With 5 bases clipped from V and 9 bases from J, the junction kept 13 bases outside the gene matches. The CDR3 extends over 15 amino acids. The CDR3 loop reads CASSDYMDGGETQYF. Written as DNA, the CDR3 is TGTGCCAGCAGCGACTATATGGACGGGGGGGAAACGCAGTATTTT.

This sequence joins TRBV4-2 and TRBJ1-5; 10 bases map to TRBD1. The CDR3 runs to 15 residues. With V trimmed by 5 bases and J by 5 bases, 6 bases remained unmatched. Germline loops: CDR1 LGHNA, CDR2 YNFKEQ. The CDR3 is CASSYTGTGDQPQHF. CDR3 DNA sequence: TGTGCCAGCAGCTACACCGGGACAGGGGATCAGCCCCAGCATTTT.

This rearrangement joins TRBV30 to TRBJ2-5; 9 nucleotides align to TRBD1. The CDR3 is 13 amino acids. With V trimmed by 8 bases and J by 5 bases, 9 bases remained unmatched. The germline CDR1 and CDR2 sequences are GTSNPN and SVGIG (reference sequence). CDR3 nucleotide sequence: TGTGCCGCCTGGGGACAGGGTTGGGAGACCCAGTACTTC. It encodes CAAWGQGWETQYF. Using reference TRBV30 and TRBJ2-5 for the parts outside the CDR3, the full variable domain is SQTIHQWPATLVQPVGSPLSLECTVEGTSNPNLYWYRQAAGRGLQLLFYSVGIGQISSEVPQNLSASRPQDRQFILSSKKLLLSDSGFYLCAAWGQGWETQYFGPGTRLLVL.

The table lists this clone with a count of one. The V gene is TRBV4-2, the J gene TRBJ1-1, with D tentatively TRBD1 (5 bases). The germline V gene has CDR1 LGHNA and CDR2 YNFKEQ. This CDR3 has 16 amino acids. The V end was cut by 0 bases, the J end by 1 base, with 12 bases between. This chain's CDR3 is CASSQEISRENTEAFF. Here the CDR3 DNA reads TGTGCCAGCAGCCAAGAGATCTCCAGGGAGAACACTGAAGCTTTCTTT.

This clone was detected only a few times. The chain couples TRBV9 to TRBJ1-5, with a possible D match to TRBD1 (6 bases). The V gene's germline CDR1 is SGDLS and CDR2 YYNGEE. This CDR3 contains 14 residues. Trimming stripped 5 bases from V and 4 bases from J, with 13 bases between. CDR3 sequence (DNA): TGTGCCAGCAGGGGGGGGCACCGGAATCAGCCCCAGCATTTT. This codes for CASRGGHRNQPQHF.

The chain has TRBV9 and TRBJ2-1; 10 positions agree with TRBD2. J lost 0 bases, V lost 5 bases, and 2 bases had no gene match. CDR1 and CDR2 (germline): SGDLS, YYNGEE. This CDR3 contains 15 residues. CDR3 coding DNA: TGTGCCAGCAGTGGGACTAGCGACTCCTACAATGAGCAGTTCTTC. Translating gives CASSGTSDSYNEQFF.

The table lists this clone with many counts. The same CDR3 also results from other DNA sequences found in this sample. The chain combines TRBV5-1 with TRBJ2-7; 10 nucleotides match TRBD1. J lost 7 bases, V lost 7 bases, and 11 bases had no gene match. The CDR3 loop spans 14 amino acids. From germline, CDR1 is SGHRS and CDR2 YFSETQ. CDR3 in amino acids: CASGSGDRGGEQYF. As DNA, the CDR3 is TGCGCCAGCGGCTCTGGGGACAGGGGTGGGGAGCAGTACTTC.

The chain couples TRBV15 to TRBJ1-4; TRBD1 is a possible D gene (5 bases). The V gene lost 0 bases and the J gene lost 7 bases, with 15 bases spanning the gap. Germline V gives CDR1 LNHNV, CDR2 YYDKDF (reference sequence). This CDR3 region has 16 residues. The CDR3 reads CATSRDPPGGGEKLFF. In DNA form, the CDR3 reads TGTGCCACCAGCAGAGATCCCCCCGGGGGTGGTGAAAAACTGTTTTTT.

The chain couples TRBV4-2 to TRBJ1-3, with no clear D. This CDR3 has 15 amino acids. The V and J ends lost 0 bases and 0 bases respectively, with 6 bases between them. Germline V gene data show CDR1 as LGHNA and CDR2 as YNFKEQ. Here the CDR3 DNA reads TGTGCCAGCAGCCAAGATAGAATCTCTGGAAACACCATATATTTT. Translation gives CASSQDRISGNTIYF.